This T cell receptor beta chain comes out of a study of control samples from healthy donors and cancer patients (TCRdb year 2020). The library was produced with the immunoSEQ multiplex PCR assay. The table was pulled from immuneACCESS by TCRdb, which kept in-frame rearrangements only. Such tables lose some clones; where checked, under half of the loss comes from unresolved V genes, and the rest has no known cause. The sample includes 100,000 to 150,000 clones, with about 90% observed a single time. The top ten clones comprise 2.1% of the sample. To note about this clone: This receptor's antigen is unknown. No much larger clone exists at a distance of one base, and base qualities are not known.

The trim is 5 bases for V and 6 bases for J, with a gap of 9 bases between the germline ends. The CDR3, cysteine through phenylalanine, is 11 amino acids long. The entry retains the CDR3 DNA only, 33 bases that are in frame from base 1. From the germline V gene, CDR1 is SGHRS and CDR2 is YFSETQ. This receptor was identified in a woman aged 45-65 years in good health. The material sequenced was blood. Rearrangement joined TRBV5-1 to TRBJ2-7; the D gene is perhaps TRBD1, on 6 matching bases. The nucleotides are TGCGCCAGCAGGACAGGAACCGAGCAGTACTTC. The resulting protein is CASRTGTEQYF.